A selection of T cell receptor beta chains follows, all from one sample in a study of high-grade serous ovarian cancer treatment subgroups. Measured with immunoSEQ multiplex PCR; TCRdb has only the in-frame clones, and not every one. The data show about 1,100 clones, with roughly two thirds seen just once and 8% to 9% held by the top ten. The sequencing sample was made of tumor tissue. The receptor source for this set is a human donor with high-grade serous ovarian cancer. The CDR3 runs from the conserved cysteine through the conserved F or W. Each record gives: D gene, V gene, J gene, clone size, CDR3 length, CDR3 protein, CDR3 DNA. D genes are given only for firm matches. Only some rows state a clone size, as once, few, many or a class for expanded clones.

TRBD2	TRBV27	TRBJ2-1	once	16	CASRGLGEGNWGEQFF	TGTGCCAGCAGGGGACTAGGGGAGGGGAACTGGGGTGAGCAGTTCTTC
TRBD2	TRBV7-2	TRBJ2-7	NA	15	CASRRSGGATSEQYF	TGTGCCAGCAGACGCAGCGGGGGGGCCACAAGTGAGCAGTACTTC
TRBD1	TRBV18	TRBJ1-2	NA	13	CASSPDRVGGYTF	TGTGCCAGCTCACCCGACAGGGTTGGAGGCTACACCTTC
TRBD1	TRBV5-1	TRBJ1-6	NA	15	CASSLRQGGNSPLHF	TGCGCCAGCAGCTTGAGACAGGGCGGGAATTCACCCCTCCACTTT
TRBD2	TRBV7-3	TRBJ2-2	NA	15	CASSFSGGTPGELFF	TGTGCCAGCAGCTTTAGCGGGGGGACCCCCGGGGAGCTGTTTTTT
NA	TRBV29-1	TRBJ1-5	few	12	CSVGQINQPQHF	TGCAGCGTTGGACAGATCAATCAGCCCCAGCATTTT
NA	TRBV7-3	TRBJ1-2	NA	13	CASSPRTAYGYTF	TGTGCCAGCAGCCCCAGGACAGCTTATGGCTACACCTTC
NA	TRBV19	TRBJ1-4	NA	14	CASRSPLPNEKLFF	TGTGCCAGTAGGTCCCCGCTTCCTAATGAAAAACTGTTTTTT
TRBD1	TRBV7-2	TRBJ2-7	NA	13	CASSNRQGNEQYF	TGTGCCAGCAGCAACCGACAGGGGAACGAGCAGTACTTC
NA	TRBV20-1	TRBJ2-1	NA	11	CSASFPDEQFF	TGCAGTGCTAGTTTTCCGGATGAGCAGTTCTTC
NA	TRBV15	TRBJ1-2	NA	13	CATSRAQGHGYTF	TGTGCCACCAGCAGAGCACAGGGCCATGGCTACACCTTC
TRBD2	TRBV4-2	TRBJ2-5	NA	16	CASSQASGGASETQYF	TGTGCCAGCAGCCAGGCAAGCGGGGGGGCGAGCGAGACCCAGTACTTC
NA	TRBV29-1	TRBJ2-7	NA	14	CSVDRGGSSYEQYF	TGCAGCGTTGACAGGGGCGGGAGCTCCTACGAGCAGTACTTC
NA	TRBV5-1	TRBJ2-2	NA	15	CASSLRGGGTGELFF	TGCGCCAGCAGCTTGAGAGGGGGAGGAACCGGGGAGCTGTTTTTT
NA	TRBV4-2	TRBJ2-7	NA	13	CASSQEQGYEQYF	TGTGCCAGCAGCCAGGAACAGGGTTACGAGCAGTACTTC
TRBD1	TRBV5-1	TRBJ2-7	NA	14	CASSSRTGAYEQYF	TGCGCCAGCAGCTCGAGGACAGGAGCCTACGAGCAGTACTTC
TRBD2	TRBV29-1	TRBJ2-1	once	13	CSTARLADNEQFF	TGCAGCACCGCCAGACTAGCGGACAATGAGCAGTTCTTC
NA	TRBV5-8	TRBJ2-1	few	15	CASSLVGDSYNEQFF	TGTGCCAGCAGCTTGGTGGGTGATTCCTACAATGAGCAGTTCTTC
NA	TRBV5-8	TRBJ2-6	NA	17	CASSLYITQSRANVLTF	TGTGCCAGCTCCTTATATATCACACAAAGTCGGGCCAACGTCCTGACTTTC
NA	TRBV5-3	TRBJ1-6	NA	16	CARSLKVARDNSPLHF	TGTGCCAGAAGCTTGAAGGTGGCCAGAGATAATTCACCCCTCCACTTT
NA	TRBV5-4	TRBJ1-1	NA	14	CASSFPDRITEAFF	TGTGCCAGCAGCTTCCCTGACAGGATCACTGAAGCTTTCTTT
NA	TRBV4-2	TRBJ2-7	NA	14	CASSQKAASYEQYF	TGTGCCAGCAGCCAAAAGGCGGCCTCCTACGAGCAGTACTTC
TRBD1	TRBV10-3	TRBJ1-5	NA	13	CAIRDRENQPQHF	TGTGCCATCAGGGACAGGGAGAATCAGCCCCAGCATTTT